The 18 T cell receptor beta chains reported below all come from one sample, sequenced in a study of cytomegalovirus exposure and HLA in healthy donors. Use of 60 Vbeta and 13 Jbeta primers characterized the PCR. TCRdb's table, derived via immunoSEQ multiplex PCR, lists solely in-frame clones and lacks some. The sample carries 130,000 or so clones, 77% recorded once. Source material: PBMCs. The receptors derive from a male donor in good health and CMV-seropositive.

V gene TRBV7-8 combines with J gene TRBJ1-2, with D possibly matching TRBD1 (5 bases). V was trimmed by 2 bases and J by 5 bases, leaving 12 bases between them. Germline V lookup: CDR1 SGHVS, CDR2 FQNEAQ. The CDR3 loop spans 14 amino acids. CDR3 nucleotides: TGTGCCAGCAGCTTAAGTGGGGCACATTATGGCTACACCTTC. The encoded protein is CASSLSGAHYGYTF.

The rearrangement uses TRBV29-1 and TRBJ1-1, with 8 bases matching TRBD1. With 6 bases clipped from V and 1 base from J, the junction kept 4 bases outside the gene matches. The CDR3 is 13 amino acids. Germline values: CDR1 SQVTM, CDR2 ANQGSEA. The CDR3 DNA is TGCAGCGTGGGGACAGGCGGGAACACTGAAGCTTTCTTT. Its translation is CSVGTGGNTEAFF.

The chain couples TRBV6-5 to TRBJ1-2; possibly TRBD1 for D (6 bases). The CDR3 totals 15 residues. Trimming cost V 6 bases and J 4 bases, with 18 bases left between them. Germline lookup yields CDR1 MNHEY and CDR2 SVGAGI. CDR3 sequence (DNA): TGTGCCAGCAGAATCGGACAGCCCCCAGGCTATGGCTACACCTTC. Protein: CASRIGQPPGYGYTF.

In the case of this clone: This sample includes further DNA sequences coding for the same CDR3. This chain links TRBV5-1 with TRBJ2-1; the match to TRBD2 covers 7 bases. J lost 2 bases, V lost 4 bases, and 3 bases had no gene match. Germline V gene sequence: CDR1 SGHRS, CDR2 YFSETQ. This CDR3 region has 14 residues. The CDR3 loop reads CASSTSGAYNEQFF. In DNA, the CDR3 is TGCGCCAGCAGCACCAGCGGGGCCTACAATGAGCAGTTCTTC.

For this clone: One end of the junction is discordant with germline, which a read error may explain. V usage is TRBV5-1 and J usage is TRBJ2-4; no clear D gene. Germline-derived CDR1 and CDR2 are SGHRS and YFSETQ. The CDR3 is 11 amino acids. DNA of the CDR3: TGCGCCAGCAGCGATGCAAACAGTCAGTACTTC. Amino acids: CASSDANSQYF.

The CDR3 DNA follows: TGTGCCAGCAGCCAAAAAGGGGAGGGGGGTCGCTCTGGGGCCAACGTCCTGACTTTC. Protein: CASSQKGEGGRSGANVLTF. The chain employs TRBV14 and TRBJ2-6; D possibly corresponds to TRBD2 (7 bases). From germline, CDR1 is SGHDN and CDR2 FVKESK. The CDR3 contains 19 residues. The germline V and J ends were trimmed by 2 bases and 0 bases, with 17 bases remaining between them.

This clone was seen a handful of times. CDR3 protein: CASSEVMGGRYEQFF. CDR3 DNA sequence: TGTGCCAGCAGTGAAGTTATGGGAGGGAGATATGAGCAGTTCTTC. The gene calls are TRBV2 and TRBJ2-1; 7 positions agree with TRBD2. CDR3 length equals 15 residues. The germline CDR1 and CDR2 sequences are SNHLY and FYNNEI. V lost 1 base to trimming and J lost 8 bases; unmatched junction nucleotides: 8.

The chain links TRBV5-4 to TRBJ2-1, with 8 nucleotides matching TRBD1. Germline assignment: CDR1 SGHNT and CDR2 YYREEE (reference sequence). With 4 bases clipped from V and 6 bases from J, the junction kept 6 bases outside the gene matches. This CDR3 is 14 amino acids long. CDR3 bases: TGTGCCAGCAGCGGGAAGCAGGGGGCCAATGAGCAGTTCTTC. Protein sequence: CASSGKQGANEQFF. Looking up the rest from reference TRBV5-4 and TRBJ2-1 gives the full variable domain: ETGVTQSPTHLIKTRGQQVTLRCSSQSGHNTVSWYQQALGQGPQFIFQYYREEENGRGNFPPRFSGLQFPNYSSELNVNALELDDSALYLCASSGKQGANEQFFGPGTRLTVL.

This sequence joins TRBV6-1 and TRBJ1-2; no clear D. The germline CDR1 and CDR2 sequences are MNHNS and SASEGT. This CDR3 region has 13 residues. With 6 bases removed from V and 6 bases from J, the gap between germline ends came to 14 bases. This CDR3 is CASSRLGFHGYTF. For the CDR3, the DNA is TGTGCCAGCAGCCGACTGGGTTTTCATGGCTACACCTTC.

The DNA of the CDR3 is TGCAGCGTTGAAGAGGGGGCCTTCGGCGAGCAGTACTTC. It encodes CSVEEGAFGEQYF. This chain joins TRBV29-1 and TRBJ2-7; perhaps TRBD1 as D (6 bases). CDR3 size: 13 residues. Trimming left V 0 bases short and J 6 bases short, with 12 bases between. CDR1 and CDR2 from the germline V gene are SQVTM and ANQGSEA.

The genes are TRBV5-6 and TRBJ2-2; 9 bases align to TRBD2. Trimming took 2 bases from V and 5 from J; bases not matched to a gene: 4. Germline V gives CDR1 SGHDT, CDR2 YYEEEE. This CDR3 contains 15 residues. Written as DNA, the CDR3 is TGTGCCAGCAGCTTCGCAGCGGGGGGAACCGGGGAGCTGTTTTTT. Protein product: CASSFAAGGTGELFF.

This chain connects TRBV7-8 to TRBJ1-5; D unresolved. The germline V and J ends were trimmed by 5 bases and 1 base, with 12 bases remaining between them. From germline, CDR1 is SGHVS and CDR2 FQNEAQ. This CDR3 contains 15 residues. Written as DNA, the CDR3 is TGTGCCAGCAGCATAATCGCGGAAAGCAATCAGCCCCAGCATTTT. Translating gives CASSIIAESNQPQHF.

This sequence joins TRBV2 and TRBJ2-1, with TRBD2 matching 8 bases. The CDR3 covers 15 residues. Germline lookup yields CDR1 SNHLY and CDR2 FYNNEI. V was pared by 6 bases and J by 3 bases, with 7 bases of the junction left unmatched. This CDR3 reads CASRVSGNFYNEQFF. For the CDR3, the DNA is TGTGCCAGCAGGGTTAGCGGGAATTTCTACAATGAGCAGTTCTTC.

The V call is TRBV7-3, the J call TRBJ2-7; possibly TRBD1 for D (6 bases). Germline V CDR1 and CDR2: SGHTA, FQGTGA. This CDR3 spans 17 amino acids. Deletions cut 1 base from V and 3 bases from J, with 19 bases between. In DNA, the CDR3 is TGTGCCAGCAGCTTAAATAAACAGGGCTGGATCTACTACGAGCAGTACTTC. Protein: CASSLNKQGWIYYEQYF. Combining the CDR3 with reference TRBV7-3 and TRBJ2-7 gives the whole variable domain GAGVSQTPSNKVTEKGKYVELRCDPISGHTALYWYRQSLGQGPEFLIYFQGTGAADDSGLPNDRFFAVRPEGSVSTLKIQRTERGDSAVYLCASSLNKQGWIYYEQYFGPGTRLTVT.

The V call is TRBV5-1, the J call TRBJ2-3, with 9 positions matching TRBD2. The J segment lost 2 bases and the V segment lost 0 bases, leaving 7 bases of the junction unmatched. Germline CDR1 is SGHRS and CDR2 is YFSETQ. The CDR3 consists of 17 residues. The CDR3 spells CASSLVMAGGSTDTQYF. CDR3 nucleotide sequence: TGCGCCAGCAGCTTGGTTATGGCGGGAGGGTCCACAGATACGCAGTATTTT.

This chain joins TRBV7-3 and TRBJ2-1; possibly TRBD2 for D (6 bases). V dropped 2 bases and J dropped 9 bases, with 11 bases sitting between them. The CDR3 is 13 residues long. CDR1 SGHTA and CDR2 FQGTGA come from the germline V gene. The CDR3 loop reads CASSLPGAGEQFF. The CDR3 DNA sequence: TGTGCCAGCAGCTTACCGGGAGCAGGTGAGCAGTTCTTC. The whole variable domain, filled in from reference TRBV7-3 and TRBJ2-1, reads GAGVSQTPSNKVTEKGKYVELRCDPISGHTALYWYRQSLGQGPEFLIYFQGTGAADDSGLPNDRFFAVRPEGSVSTLKIQRTERGDSAVYLCASSLPGAGEQFFGPGTRLTVL.

The V call is TRBV29-1, the J call TRBJ2-1; the match to TRBD2 covers 11 bases. V gave up 6 bases and J gave up 1 base; unmatched junction bases: 8. The V gene's germline CDR1 is SQVTM and CDR2 ANQGSEA. This CDR3 spans 16 amino acids. CDR3 region: CSVLGLAGMSYNEQFF. Here the CDR3 DNA reads TGCAGCGTACTAGGACTAGCGGGTATGTCCTACAATGAGCAGTTCTTC.

The chain is built from TRBV28 and TRBJ1-5; D remains ambiguous. Trimming left V 3 bases short and J 11 bases short, with 20 bases between. CDR1 and CDR2 (germline): MDHEN, SYDVKM. The CDR3 has 15 amino acids. CDR3 protein: CASSLRKRILQAQHF. CDR3 DNA: TGTGCCAGCAGTTTGCGCAAAAGGATCCTGCAGGCCCAGCATTTT.